The 9 T cell receptor beta chains given below trace back to one sample, sequenced in a study of blood T cell repertoires in COVID-19. Clones were sequenced by immunoSEQ multiplex PCR, and TCRdb holds only the in-frame ones, with some missing. The table shows about 150,000 clones, with around 88% occurring only once. The sequenced sample was peripheral blood. These receptors were taken from a human donor in a cohort sampled during active COVID-19.

The V gene is TRBV7-3, the J gene TRBJ1-1, with 7 bases fitting TRBD1. Trimming removed 5 bases from V and 3 bases from J; junction bases left unmatched: 3. Germline V CDR1 and CDR2: SGHTA, FQGTGA. The CDR3 length is 13 residues. Here the CDR3 reads CASSIDRDTEAFF. CDR3 nucleotides: TGTGCCAGCAGCATCGACAGGGACACTGAAGCTTTCTTT. The whole variable domain, remainder taken from reference TRBV7-3 and TRBJ1-1, is GAGVSQTPSNKVTEKGKYVELRCDPISGHTALYWYRQSLGQGPEFLIYFQGTGAADDSGLPNDRFFAVRPEGSVSTLKIQRTERGDSAVYLCASSIDRDTEAFFGQGTRLTVV.

This chain links TRBV2 with TRBJ2-7; 8 positions match TRBD2. The CDR3 runs 15 residues. Germline V gives CDR1 SNHLY, CDR2 FYNNEI. V shed 8 bases and J 4 bases; nucleotides not matched to a gene: 13. For the CDR3, the DNA is TGTGCCAGCCAAAATCTAGCGGGCGAGGGATACGAGCAGTACTTC. Translation gives CASQNLAGEGYEQYF.

In this sample, this clone turned up a few times. The chain is built from TRBV28 and TRBJ2-7, with D unclear. The germline gives CDR1 MDHEN, CDR2 SYDVKM. The V and J ends lost 8 bases and 4 bases respectively, with 15 bases between them. This CDR3 is built from 13 residues. This CDR3 is CASGDPGRYEQYF. CDR3 DNA: TGTGCCAGCGGCGATCCAGGTCGGTACGAGCAGTACTTC.

This clone is medium-sized (0.01 to 0.1%) within its sample. The chain links TRBV7-6 to TRBJ2-1; D perhaps matches TRBD1 (5 bases). V was cut by 1 base and J by 13 bases, with 14 bases left in between. CDR1 is SGHVS, CDR2 FNYEAQ, per germline. There are 13 residues in the CDR3. The CDR3 loop is CASSLEAARGQFF. As DNA, the CDR3 is TGTGCCAGCAGCTTAGAGGCCGCTAGGGGTCAGTTCTTC.

The J gene is TRBJ1-2, the V gene TRBV27; D possibly corresponds to TRBD1 (5 bases). Germline-derived CDR1 and CDR2 are MNHEY and SMNVEV (reference sequence). CDR3 size: 16 residues. With 4 bases removed from V and 7 bases from J, the gap between germline ends came to 22 bases. The DNA of the CDR3 is TGTGCCAGCAGTTATTTGATCAATCGGGCGCAGGGTGGCTACACCTTC. Protein: CASSYLINRAQGGYTF.

The CDR3 protein is CASSNRALGEYQPQHF. The CDR3 region has the DNA TGTGCCAGCAGTAACAGGGCCTTGGGGGAATATCAGCCCCAGCATTTT. The J gene is TRBJ1-5, the V gene TRBV27; D is possibly TRBD1 (6 bases). This CDR3 has 16 amino acids. V was pared by 5 bases and J by 5 bases, with 19 bases between. Germline CDR1 is MNHEY and CDR2 is SMNVEV (reference sequence).

The V call is TRBV27, the J call TRBJ1-6; maybe TRBD1 (6 bases). The germline V gene encodes CDR1 MNHEY and CDR2 SMNVEV (reference sequence). V shed 5 bases and J shed 10 bases, with 15 bases lying between them. CDR3 length: 14 amino acids. CDR3 loop: CASSPETGFSPLHF. Written as DNA, the CDR3 is TGTGCCAGCAGTCCCGAAACAGGGTTCTCACCCCTCCACTTT.

This chain connects TRBV18 to TRBJ1-1, with D possibly matching TRBD1 (6 bases). Trimming stripped 3 bases from V and 1 base from J, with 9 bases between. The CDR3 sequence is 14 residues long. Germline V gene sequence: CDR1 KGHSH, CDR2 LQKENI. The CDR3 sequence is CASSPQTGNTEAFF. CDR3 nucleotide sequence: TGTGCCAGCTCACCGCAGACAGGGAACACTGAAGCTTTCTTT.

This clone came up a few times. The rearrangement joins TRBV7-8 to TRBJ2-7; TRBD1 matches 8 bases. Germline assignment: CDR1 SGHVS and CDR2 FQNEAQ. The CDR3 runs to 15 residues. The V gene end was trimmed by 4 bases and the J gene end by 3 bases; junction bases not matched to a gene: 8. The CDR3, as DNA: TGTGCCAGCAGCTCGGTAACTGACAGGGGCTACGAGCAGTACTTC. Translating gives CASSSVTDRGYEQYF.